This record covers a single T cell receptor (beta chain). Its antigen is not known. This sample is drawn from a study of T cell responses to AZD1222 COVID-19 vaccine. Study-wide results and limits: Nearly half of unique spike-specific TCRs reportedly avoided B.1.351 and B.1.1.7 mutated regions.

The table came from immunoSEQ multiplex PCR; TCRdb's copy has only in-frame clones and leaves some out. The profile shows about 110,000 clones, around 90% of them singletons. The V end was cut by 0 bases, the J end by 0 bases, with 8 bases between. Germline V gene sequence: CDR1 KGHSH, CDR2 LQKENI. The CDR3 is made up of 15 amino acids. This rearrangement joins TRBV18 to TRBJ1-1; D unresolved. This TCR was recovered from an adult in good health. The material was peripheral blood, obtained on day 0 of AZD1222 vaccination. In nucleotides, the CDR3 is TGTGCCAGCTCACCACCGGGAGGGATGAACACTGAAGCTTTCTTT. This encodes CASSPPGGMNTEAFF.